These 11 T cell receptor beta chains share one sample of origin, sequenced in a study of blood T cell repertoires in COVID-19. Some clones are missing from TCRdb's copy, which holds only in-frame ones; the method was immunoSEQ multiplex PCR. The sample consists of around 420,000 clones, roughly 90% of them appearing once. Sequenced sample: PBMCs or T cells enriched from blood (not recorded which). The receptors here all came from a woman between 40 and 50 years old with acute COVID-19.

The chain links TRBV18 to TRBJ1-5, with D unclear. The length of the CDR3 is 15 residues. Germline assignment: CDR1 KGHSH and CDR2 LQKENI. Trimming shortened V by 3 bases and J by 1 base, and 10 bases separated the two germline ends. CDR3 region: CASSPAVGSNQPQHF. The CDR3 DNA is TGTGCCAGCTCACCCGCGGTAGGAAGCAATCAGCCCCAGCATTTT.

This chain uses TRBV6-1 with TRBJ1-5; tentatively, D is TRBD1 (5 bases). Trimming took off 0 bases at V and 5 bases at J, with 11 bases between the two ends. Germline CDR1 is MNHNS and CDR2 is SASEGT. The CDR3 has 15 amino acids. The CDR3, as DNA: TGTGCCAGCAGTGAAGCGCTTCGGGGGTATCAGCCCCAGCATTTT. Protein: CASSEALRGYQPQHF.

This chain's CDR3 is CAIGQNSNQPQHF. The CDR3 DNA follows: TGTGCCATCGGACAGAATAGCAATCAGCCCCAGCATTTT. The V gene is TRBV10-3, the J gene TRBJ1-5; a weak D match, TRBD1 (6 bases). The V and J ends lost 8 bases and 0 bases respectively, with 8 bases between them. Germline V CDR1 and CDR2: ENHRY, SYGVKD. The CDR3 has 13 residues.

The chain combines TRBV7-9 with TRBJ2-7; TRBD2 is a possible D gene (6 bases). The CDR3 runs 13 residues. Germline loops: CDR1 SEHNR, CDR2 FQNEAQ (reference sequence). V was shortened by 3 bases and J by 5 bases, with 11 bases between the two germline ends. The CDR3 spells CASSLGGLNEQYF. The CDR3 nucleotides are TGTGCCAGCAGCTTGGGAGGCCTGAACGAGCAGTACTTC. Together with reference TRBV7-9 and TRBJ2-7, the CDR3 gives the full variable domain: DTGVSQNPRHKITKRGQNVTFRCDPISEHNRLYWYRQTLGQGPEFLTYFQNEAQLEKSRLLSDRFSAERPKGSFSTLEIQRTEQGDSAMYLCASSLGGLNEQYFGPGTRLTVT.

This sequence joins TRBV3-1 (or the pseudogene TRBV3-2) and TRBJ2-1, with 16 bases identical to TRBD2. CDR1 and CDR2 from the germline V gene are LGHDT and YNNKEL (reference sequence). The CDR3 extends over 19 amino acids. V lost 0 bases to trimming and J lost 4 bases; unmatched junction nucleotides: 6. In nucleotides, the CDR3 is TGTGCCAGCAGCCAAGATTCGGGACTAGCGGGGGGGCCATACAATGAGCAGTTCTTC. Translating it yields CASSQDSGLAGGPYNEQFF.

This clone was observed once. The rearrangement joins TRBV10-3 to TRBJ1-1; 10 nucleotides match TRBD1. The CDR3 extends over 14 amino acids. The germline CDR1 and CDR2 sequences are ENHRY and SYGVKD. After removal of 6 bases from V and 5 bases from J, the junction contained 6 bases not matched to a gene. For the CDR3, the DNA is TGTGCCATCAGGCACGGGACAGGGGAAACTGAAGCTTTCTTT. Its translation is CAIRHGTGETEAFF.

The chain employs TRBV3-1 (or the pseudogene TRBV3-2) and TRBJ2-3; D is unclear. The V end lost 0 bases, the J end lost 6 bases, and 7 bases lay between the germline ends. This CDR3 region has 13 residues. Germline V CDR1 and CDR2: LGHDT, YNNKEL (reference sequence). CDR3 amino acids: CASSQEFSDTQYF. Written as DNA, the CDR3 is TGTGCCAGCAGCCAAGAGTTTTCGGATACGCAGTATTTT.

In its sample, this clone was seen a few times. V gene TRBV27 combines with J gene TRBJ2-4; perhaps TRBD2 as D (7 bases). V was cut by 7 bases and J by 7 bases, with 14 bases left in between. CDR1 is MNHEY and CDR2 is SMNVEV in the germline V gene (reference sequence). The CDR3 is 13 residues long. This CDR3 is CASMGGGLNIQYF. DNA for the CDR3: TGTGCCAGCATGGGAGGGGGATTGAACATTCAGTACTTC.

The chain combines TRBV30 with TRBJ2-2, with D maybe TRBD1 (6 bases). The germline V gene encodes CDR1 GTSNPN and CDR2 SVGIG (reference sequence). This CDR3 region has 15 residues. The germline V and J ends were trimmed by 2 bases and 6 bases, with 16 bases remaining between them. As DNA, the CDR3 is TGTGCCTGGAGTCAAAGGGGGATAAGGGCCGGGGAGCTGTTTTTT. The encoded protein is CAWSQRGIRAGELFF. Together with reference TRBV30 and TRBJ2-2, the CDR3 gives the full variable domain: SQTIHQWPATLVQPVGSPLSLECTVEGTSNPNLYWYRQAAGRGLQLLFYSVGIGQISSEVPQNLSASRPQDRQFILSSKKLLLSDSGFYLCAWSQRGIRAGELFFGEGSRLTVL.

The genes are TRBV30 and TRBJ2-5, with 8 bases identical to TRBD1. The CDR3 length is 13 residues. With V trimmed by 3 bases and J by 4 bases, 4 bases remained unmatched. Germline-derived CDR1 and CDR2 are GTSNPN and SVGIG (reference sequence). This chain's CDR3 is CAWRNRGRETQYF. The CDR3 DNA reads as TGTGCCTGGAGAAACAGGGGGAGAGAGACCCAGTACTTC.

The J gene is TRBJ1-4, the V gene TRBV12-3 or TRBV12-4, with D perhaps TRBD1 (6 bases). V was shortened by 6 bases and J by 13 bases, with 15 bases between the two germline ends. The CDR3 sequence is 12 residues long. The chain's CDR3 is CASSSQDRGLFF. In DNA form, the CDR3 reads TGTGCCAGCAGCTCCCAGGACAGAGGACTGTTTTTT.